A selection of T cell receptor beta chains follows, all from one sample in a study of blood T cell repertoires in COVID-19. Repertoires were generated with immunoSEQ multiplex PCR, while TCRdb's copy carries only in-frame clones and drops some. The sample has roughly 80,000 clones; roughly 89% are singletons. The sequenced sample was peripheral blood. The receptors stem from a man aged 45-60 years with acute or convalescent COVID-19. Both conserved end residues are part of each CDR3. The D gene is left open where the match is weak. Clone sizes are given selectively: once, few, many, or a class where the clone is expanded.

j_call | d_call | v_call | clone_size | cdr3_aa | cdr3_nt
TRBJ2-3 | - | TRBV2 | once | CASSDVGTSTDTQYF | TGTGCCAGCAGTGATGTAGGGACTAGCACAGATACGCAGTATTTT
TRBJ1-5 | - | TRBV7-9 | - | CASCLRVSNQPQHF | TGTGCCAGCTGTCTGAGGGTTAGCAATCAGCCCCAGCATTTT
TRBJ2-1 | TRBD2 | TRBV4-2 | - | CASSQANSGGARDEQFF | TGTGCCAGCAGCCAAGCAAATAGCGGGGGGGCCAGGGATGAGCAGTTCTTC
TRBJ2-1 | TRBD2 | TRBV7-2 | - | CASSLASGYNEQFF | TGTGCCAGCAGCTTGGCTAGCGGCTACAATGAGCAGTTCTTC
TRBJ2-2 | - | TRBV30 | - | CAWSGASPGELFF | TGTGCCTGGAGTGGGGCTTCCCCGGGGGAGCTGTTTTTT
TRBJ1-4 | - | TRBV6-5 | - | CASIPGRAGGEKLFF | TGTGCCAGCATCCCGGGGAGGGCCGGGGGTGAAAAACTGTTTTTT
TRBJ1-3 | TRBD1 | TRBV3-1/TRBV3-2 | - | CASSLGQGPGNTIYF | TGTGCCAGCAGCCTGGGACAGGGGCCTGGAAACACCATATATTTT
TRBJ1-1 | - | TRBV29-1 | - | CSARTHTNTEAFF | TGCAGCGCAAGGACACACACGAACACTGAAGCTTTCTTT
TRBJ2-1 | - | TRBV6-5 | - | CASKSRDEQFF | TGTGCCAGCAAGTCGAGGGATGAGCAGTTCTTC
TRBJ2-7 | TRBD1 | TRBV28 | - | CASSSPGTGFDEQYF | TGTGCCAGCAGTTCCCCCGGGACAGGGTTCGACGAGCAGTACTTC
TRBJ2-4 | - | TRBV21-1 | - | CASSKGATKNIQYF | TGTGCCAGCAGCAAAGGGGCAACCAAAAACATTCAGTACTTC
TRBJ2-5 | TRBD2 | TRBV3-1/TRBV3-2 | - | CASSQDRGGAWETQYF | TGTGCCAGCAGCCAAGATAGGGGAGGGGCTTGGGAGACCCAGTACTTC
TRBJ1-5 | - | TRBV7-8 | - | CASSRGIGGNQPQHF | TGTGCCAGCAGTCGGGGGATTGGTGGCAATCAGCCCCAGCATTTT
TRBJ1-2 | TRBD1 | TRBV6-1 | - | CASSVRTGLRLSKGYTF | TGTGCCAGCAGTGTCCGGACAGGGCTCCGACTGTCTAAGGGCTACACCTTC
TRBJ2-3 | TRBD2 | TRBV18 | - | CASSPKASGTDTQYF | TGTGCCAGCTCACCGAAGGCTAGCGGGACAGATACGCAGTATTTT
TRBJ2-1 | TRBD2 | TRBV6-2/TRBV6-3 | - | CASSYLAATYNEQFF | TGTGCCAGCAGTTACCTAGCGGCCACCTACAATGAGCAGTTCTTC
TRBJ1-2 | - | TRBV5-6 | - | CASRGQFYGYTF | TGTGCCAGCCGCGGGCAGTTCTATGGCTACACCTTC
TRBJ1-4 | - | TRBV30 | - | CAWKGGDNEKLFF | TGTGCCTGGAAAGGGGGGGATAATGAAAAACTGTTTTTT
TRBJ2-5 | TRBD1 | TRBV7-9 | - | CASSSRTGEKETQYF | TGTGCCAGCAGCTCTCGGACAGGGGAAAAAGAGACCCAGTACTTC
TRBJ1-5 | - | TRBV9 | - | CASSPRQWDQPQHF | TGTGCCAGCAGCCCCCGACAATGGGATCAGCCCCAGCATTTT
TRBJ2-1 | TRBD2 | TRBV19 | - | CASTTPSGGRNEQFF | TGTGCCAGTACCACCCCTAGCGGGGGGCGGAATGAGCAGTTCTTC
TRBJ2-1 | - | TRBV7-9 | - | CASSPPGLSINEQFF | TGTGCCAGCAGCCCACCGGGACTTAGTATTAATGAGCAGTTCTTC
TRBJ2-2 | - | TRBV5-8 | - | CASSLGQATGELFF | TGTGCCAGCAGCTTGGGGCAGGCCACCGGGGAGCTGTTTTTT
TRBJ1-2 | - | TRBV6-6 | - | CASSSSNYGYTF | TGTGCCAGCAGTTCGAGTAACTATGGCTACACCTTC
TRBJ2-3 | TRBD2 | TRBV5-1 | - | CASSPLVGGGSLTDTQYF | TGCGCCAGCAGCCCCTTGGTAGGCGGGGGGTCCCTCACAGATACGCAGTATTTT
TRBJ1-6 | - | TRBV15 | - | CATSRDGSSYNSPLHF | TGTGCCACCAGCAGAGATGGGAGCTCCTATAATTCACCCCTCCACTTT
TRBJ2-5 | TRBD1 | TRBV5-4 | - | CAGSVGGHQETQYF | TGTGCCGGATCGGTAGGGGGCCACCAAGAGACCCAGTACTTC
TRBJ1-5 | TRBD1 | TRBV27 | - | CASSLGTGGNQPQHF | TGTGCCAGCAGTTTAGGGACAGGGGGCAACCAGCCCCAGCATTTT
TRBJ2-4 | TRBD2 | TRBV4-2 | - | CASSQGGGGNIQYF | TGTGCCAGCAGCCAAGGGGGGGGAGGAAACATTCAGTACTTC
TRBJ2-1 | TRBD2 | TRBV4-3 | - | CASSQDGSGRAEQFF | TGCGCCAGCAGCCAAGACGGTAGCGGGAGAGCTGAGCAGTTCTTC
TRBJ2-7 | TRBD1 | TRBV4-1 | once | CASSQTLQGTEQYF | TGCGCCAGCAGCCAGACTCTACAGGGGACCGAGCAGTACTTC